The rows below give T cell receptor beta chains drawn from one sample of a study of regulatory T cells in long-lasting Graves disease. MiXCR, run by TCRdb on the multiplex PCR reads, gives a single entry per CDR3 protein. The table includes some 450,000 distinct CDR3 sequences, around 20% detected once. Sequenced material: peripheral blood mononuclear cells (PBMCs), taken when the disease was refractory, from a patient treated with antithyroid drugs. These receptor sequences come from a female donor with Graves disease. Each CDR3 is given with its conserved first and last residue. D genes are given only for firm matches. Part of the rows lack a size; the others show once, few, many or a class for expanded clones.

J gene	V gene	D gene	clone size	CDR3 protein	CDR3 DNA
TRBJ2-4	TRBV5-1	TRBD2	-	CASSSGTSGTIQYF	TGCGCCAGCAGCTCCGGGACTAGCGGGACCATTCAGTACTTC
TRBJ1-2	TRBV6-9	TRBD1	-	CASSYHGTANIGLANYGYTF	TGTGCCAGCAGTTACCACGGGACAGCAAACATAGGACTGGCTAACTATGGCTACACCTTC
TRBJ2-7	TRBV28	-	many	CASSSNRPVPYEQYF	TGTGCCAGCAGTTCAAACAGACCGGTCCCCTACGAGCAGTACTTC
TRBJ1-4	TRBV20-1	-	many	CSARDFAQMNEKLFF	TGCAGTGCTAGAGATTTCGCACAGATGAATGAAAAACTGTTTTTT
TRBJ1-1	TRBV13	TRBD1	-	CASRRNRGLSTEAFF	TGTGCCAGCAGACGGAACAGGGGGCTCAGCACTGAAGCTTTCTTT
TRBJ1-2	TRBV18	-	few	CASSLSADNYGYTF	TGTGCCAGCTCACTTTCGGCGGATAACTATGGCTACACCTTC
TRBJ1-1	TRBV28	-	many	CASSYPSGVTLNTEAFF	TGTGCCAGCAGTTACCCCAGCGGGGTGACCTTGAACACTGAAGCTTTCTTT
TRBJ2-5	TRBV6-4	-	many	CASTNGTYQETQYF	TGTGCCAGCACCAACGGGACGTACCAAGAGACCCAGTACTTC
TRBJ1-6	TRBV6-1	TRBD1	-	CASTPPRDSLSSPLHF	TGTGCCAGCACCCCACCCAGGGACAGCCTCTCTTCACCCCTCCACTTT
TRBJ2-2	TRBV2	-	-	CASSVGGPNTGELFF	TGTGCCAGCAGTGTTGGGGGCCCGAACACCGGGGAGCTGTTTTTT
TRBJ1-5	TRBV19	-	few	CASSTRTGGGGQPQHF	TGTGCCAGTAGTACCCGGACGGGGGGAGGAGGCCAGCCCCAGCATTTT
TRBJ2-5	TRBV19	-	-	CASSIDAAEQETQYF	TGTGCCAGTAGTATAGATGCGGCGGAGCAAGAGACCCAGTACTTC
TRBJ1-2	TRBV29-1	TRBD1	-	CSVDRDRVHYGYTF	TGCAGCGTTGACCGAGACAGGGTGCACTATGGCTACACCTTC
TRBJ1-3	TRBV28	TRBD1	-	CASSLFRGSGNTIYF	TGTGCCAGCAGTTTATTCAGGGGGTCTGGAAACACCATATATTTT
TRBJ2-1	TRBV7-8	-	few	CASSLRDNEQFF	TGTGCCAGCAGCTTACGCGACAATGAGCAGTTCTTC
TRBJ1-1	TRBV25-1	-	many	CASSERTVNTEAFF	TGTGCCAGCAGTGAACGGACAGTTAACACTGAAGCTTTCTTT
TRBJ1-1	TRBV12-3/TRBV12-4	TRBD1	many	CASRETGVDTEAFF	TGTGCCAGCAGGGAAACAGGGGTCGACACTGAAGCTTTCTTT
TRBJ1-5	TRBV15	-	-	CATSNDRQNNQPQHF	TGTGCCACCAGCAATGACAGACAGAACAATCAGCCCCAGCATTTT
TRBJ2-1	TRBV12-3/TRBV12-4	TRBD2	-	CASSGLAGYNEQFF	TGTGCCAGCAGTGGGCTAGCGGGTTACAATGAGCAGTTCTTC
TRBJ1-1	TRBV7-9	-	few	CASSSQGYTEAFF	TGTGCCAGCAGCTCACAGGGCTACACTGAAGCTTTCTTT
TRBJ2-3	TRBV18	TRBD2	once	CASSPRSGRDTDTQYF	TGTGCCAGCTCACCACGTAGCGGGAGAGATACAGATACGCAGTATTTT
TRBJ2-7	TRBV11-2	-	-	CASATVGGPYEQYF	TGTGCCAGCGCCACAGTTGGAGGACCCTACGAGCAGTACTTC
TRBJ1-4	TRBV7-9	TRBD1	few	CASSSTGQGATNEKLFF	TGTGCCAGCAGTTCAACGGGACAGGGGGCAACTAATGAAAAACTGTTTTTT
TRBJ2-7	TRBV6-1	TRBD2	few	CASSLSGRIYEQYF	TGTGCCAGCAGCCTAAGCGGGAGAATCTACGAGCAGTACTTC
TRBJ2-2	TRBV20-1	-	-	CSARPSNTGEPFF	TGCAGTGCTAGGCCCTCGAACACCGGGGAGCCGTTTTTT
TRBJ2-7	TRBV6-5	-	few	CASSSLVYRNSYEQYF	TGTGCCAGCAGTTCCCTTGTGTATAGGAACTCCTACGAGCAGTACTTC
TRBJ2-7	TRBV2	-	many	CASNDRGGQVYEQYF	TGTGCCAGCAACGATCGGGGGGGACAGGTCTACGAGCAGTACTTC
TRBJ2-1	TRBV20-1	TRBD2	-	CSTTKGLAGTYNEQFF	TGCAGTACGACCAAAGGACTAGCGGGAACGTACAATGAGCAGTTCTTC
TRBJ1-1	TRBV6-1	-	few	CASSESGVMDTEAFF	TGTGCCAGCAGTGAATCAGGGGTCATGGACACTGAAGCTTTCTTT
TRBJ2-7	TRBV2	TRBD1	many	CASRGQGSSYEQYF	TGTGCCAGCCGGGGACAGGGGAGCTCCTACGAGCAGTACTTC
TRBJ2-7	TRBV6-5	-	many	CASSFQATRPEQYF	TGTGCCAGCAGTTTTCAGGCGACACGGCCCGAGCAGTACTTC
TRBJ1-1	TRBV12-3/TRBV12-4	-	-	CASRRSEGNTEAFF	TGTGCCAGCAGGAGAAGTGAGGGGAACACTGAAGCTTTCTTT
TRBJ2-1	TRBV3-1	-	-	CASSQGQRTYNEQFF	TGTGCCAGCAGCCAAGGCCAGCGGACTTACAATGAGCAGTTCTTC
TRBJ2-1	TRBV2	-	many	CASSEAREQFF	TGTGCCAGCAGTGAAGCTCGGGAGCAGTTCTTC
TRBJ2-3	TRBV24-1	-	-	CATSDRDTQYF	TGTGCCACCAGTGATAGGGATACGCAGTATTTT
TRBJ2-7	TRBV25-1	TRBD2	-	CASSEPGGASYEQYF	TGTGCCAGCAGTGAACCGGGGGGGGCCTCCTACGAGCAGTACTTC
TRBJ1-3	TRBV20-1	-	few	CSARDLWGPGNTIYF	TGCAGTGCTAGAGATCTCTGGGGACCTGGAAACACCATATATTTT
TRBJ2-6	TRBV15	-	few	CATSRGPTASSGANVLTF	TGTGCCACCAGCAGAGGCCCGACAGCAAGCTCTGGGGCCAACGTCCTGACTTTC
TRBJ1-1	TRBV28	-	many	CASSLSHMNTEAFF	TGTGCCAGCAGTTTGTCCCATATGAACACTGAAGCTTTCTTT
TRBJ1-1	TRBV28	TRBD1	many	CASSLRLRDRGFEAFF	TGTGCCAGCAGTTTACGACTAAGGGACAGGGGCTTCGAGGCTTTCTTT
TRBJ1-1	TRBV5-1	TRBD1	few	CASSFVTGGKTEAFF	TGCGCCAGCAGCTTTGTGACAGGGGGAAAAACTGAAGCTTTCTTT
TRBJ2-2	TRBV3-1	-	-	CASSQDEISSAAFTGELFF	TGTGCCAGCAGCCAAGATGAGATTTCGTCGGCAGCCTTCACCGGGGAGCTGTTTTTT
TRBJ2-2	TRBV12-5	-	-	CASGPGWAGDTGELFF	TGTGCTAGTGGTCCGGGGTGGGCCGGGGACACCGGGGAGCTGTTTTTT
TRBJ2-7	TRBV6-1	TRBD2	-	CASMARQGGWSEQYF	TGTGCCAGCATGGCTCGGCAGGGAGGGTGGAGTGAGCAGTACTTC
TRBJ2-3	TRBV20-1	TRBD2	once	CSADHGLAASTDTQYF	TGCAGTGCCGATCACGGGCTAGCGGCTAGCACAGATACGCAGTATTTT
TRBJ1-2	TRBV29-1	-	many	CSVADSGADGGYTF	TGCAGCGTGGCGGACAGTGGAGCCGACGGTGGCTACACCTTC
TRBJ2-2	TRBV20-1	TRBD1	-	CSARDRGHFGELFF	TGCAGTGCTAGGGACAGGGGCCACTTTGGGGAGCTGTTTTTT
TRBJ2-1	TRBV5-1	TRBD2	-	CASSELAGGYNEQFF	TGCGCCAGCAGCGAGCTAGCGGGAGGGTACAATGAGCAGTTCTTC
TRBJ1-1	TRBV4-1	-	-	CASSQEDRLAEAFF	TGCGCCAGCAGCCAAGAAGACAGGTTGGCTGAAGCTTTCTTT
TRBJ1-1	TRBV24-1	-	many	CATSGGGEGQNTEAFF	TGTGCCACCTCCGGAGGTGGGGAAGGGCAGAACACTGAAGCTTTCTTT
TRBJ2-2	TRBV2	-	-	CASRRESGELFF	TGTGCCAGCAGGAGGGAGTCCGGGGAGCTGTTTTTT
TRBJ1-5	TRBV7-2	-	-	CASSLDRLGNQPQHF	TGTGCCAGCAGCTTAGATAGGCTGGGCAATCAGCCCCAGCATTTT
TRBJ1-2	TRBV28	-	many	CASSLGQTYGYTF	TGTGCCAGCAGTTTGGGGCAGACCTATGGCTACACCTTC
TRBJ2-6	TRBV6-2/TRBV6-3	-	-	CASSFGGPGANVLTF	TGTGCCAGCAGTTTTGGGGGCCCTGGGGCCAACGTCCTGACTTTC
TRBJ1-1	TRBV2	-	many	CASNQGGNTEAFF	TGTGCCAGCAATCAGGGAGGGAACACTGAAGCTTTCTTT
TRBJ2-1	TRBV14	-	-	CASSQLRGNEQFF	TGTGCCAGCAGCCAATTAAGAGGTAATGAGCAGTTCTTC
TRBJ1-5	TRBV5-6	TRBD1	-	CASSLTGQGSQPQHF	TGTGCCAGCAGCTTGACGGGACAGGGATCTCAGCCCCAGCATTTT